Below, 30 T cell receptor beta chains from the same sample are listed, as sequenced in a study of blood T cell repertoires in COVID-19. Assay: immunoSEQ multiplex PCR; the TCRdb copy retains only in-frame clones and omits some. The sample lists under 200,000 clones; almost 90% were seen once. Sequenced sample: peripheral blood. These receptors all stem from a man aged 18 to 35 with active or convalescent COVID-19.

The chain recombines TRBV4-2 with TRBJ1-1, with 7 bases matching TRBD1. Losses at the gene ends were 1 base for V and 0 bases for J; bases not matched to a gene: 2. The germline V gene has CDR1 LGHNA and CDR2 YNFKEQ. This CDR3 has 15 residues. The CDR3 DNA reads TGTGCCAGCAGCCAAGCGGACAGGCTGAACACTGAAGCTTTCTTT. It encodes CASSQADRLNTEAFF.

The V call is TRBV19, the J call TRBJ1-3; D gene unclear. Germline CDR1 LNHDA, CDR2 SQIVND (reference sequence). Trimming shortened V by 6 bases and J by 0 bases, and 12 bases separated the two germline ends. This CDR3 has 15 residues. This CDR3 is CASSLTYGSGNTIYF. The CDR3 coding sequence is TGTGCCAGTAGCTTGACATACGGCTCTGGAAACACCATATATTTT.

The V and J genes are TRBV5-4 and TRBJ2-1, with 9 bases matching TRBD2. There are 15 residues in the CDR3. Looked up from germline, CDR1 is SGHNT and CDR2 is YYREEE (reference sequence). J lost 5 bases, V lost 2 bases, and 5 bases had no gene match. The CDR3 DNA reads as TGTGCCAGCAGCTTCCCTAGCGGGGCCGACAATGAGCAGTTCTTC. This translates into CASSFPSGADNEQFF.

This chain joins TRBV5-4 and TRBJ1-1; TRBD1 is a possible D gene (6 bases). The germline gives CDR1 SGHNT, CDR2 YYREEE (reference sequence). V lost 3 bases, J lost 6 bases, and 15 bases lay in between. The CDR3 totals 14 residues. CDR3 bases: TGTGCCAGCAGCTCCTCCGGGGGGCTCGCTGAAGCTTTCTTT. This encodes CASSSSGGLAEAFF.

The rearrangement links TRBV11-2 to TRBJ1-5; 7 nucleotides line up with TRBD1. Trimming at V came to 5 bases and at J to 4 bases, leaving 2 bases not matched to a gene. Germline CDR1 reads SGHAT; CDR2 reads FQNNGV. CDR3 length: 13 amino acids. CDR3 sequence reads: CASSVDRNQPQHF. DNA of the CDR3: TGTGCCAGCAGCGTGGACAGGAATCAGCCCCAGCATTTT.

As concerns this clone: The same CDR3 is also encoded by other DNA sequences in this sample. The chain is built from TRBV19 and TRBJ2-5; no clear D. The V and J ends lost 3 bases and 3 bases respectively, with 8 bases between them. The V gene's germline CDR1 is LNHDA and CDR2 SQIVND (reference sequence). The CDR3 runs 13 residues. CDR3 bases: TGTGCCAGTAGTATTCGAGGAGAAGAGACCCAGTACTTC. Protein product: CASSIRGEETQYF. The full variable domain, completed using reference TRBV19 and TRBJ2-5, is DGGITQSPKYLFRKEGQNVTLSCEQNLNHDAMYWYRQDPGQGLRLIYYSQIVNDFQKGDIAEGYSVSREKKESFPLTVTSAQKNPTAFYLCASSIRGEETQYFGPGTRLLVL.

The chain joins TRBV11-2 to TRBJ1-1; D call uncertain. V lost 6 bases and J lost 11, with 22 bases in between. The CDR3 length is 14 residues. CDR1 and CDR2 (germline): SGHAT, FQNNGV. The DNA of the CDR3 is TGTGCCAGCAGGGAATTAATGGGTAGCGCGATGGCTTTCTTT. It translates to CASRELMGSAMAFF.

The chain uses TRBV6-2 or TRBV6-3 and TRBJ2-7; tentative D call: TRBD1 (5 bases). Germline V gene lookup returns CDR1 MNHEY and CDR2 SVGEGT. The CDR3 runs 16 residues. V was clipped by 5 bases and J by 5 bases, with 22 bases between them. The DNA for the CDR3 is TGTGCCAGCAGTAACCGGCGGACAAGCTGGTCCCACGAGCAGTACTTC. This encodes CASSNRRTSWSHEQYF.

The V gene is TRBV21-1, the J gene TRBJ1-2; the table's TRBD1 call for D was not verified on the DNA. TRBV21-1 is described as a pseudogene. The CDR3 totals 17 residues. The CDR3 DNA follows: TGTGCCAGCAGCCTGGCACCCGGGACAGGGGGCAGGCATGGCTACACCTTC. This sequence encodes CASSLAPGTGGRHGYTF.

The V and J genes are TRBV5-8 and TRBJ1-1; TRBD1 matches at 7 bases. This CDR3 contains 13 residues. V lost 4 bases to trimming and J lost 9 bases; unmatched junction nucleotides: 9. Germline lookup yields CDR1 SGHTS and CDR2 YDEGEE. The CDR3 nucleotides are TGTGCCAGCAGCCCTAGGGGGCAGAAAAAAGCTTTCTTT. Its translation is CASSPRGQKKAFF.

The chain couples TRBV7-2 to TRBJ2-3; 8 nucleotides match TRBD1. In germline, CDR1 is SGHTA, CDR2 FQGNSA. The ends lost 0 bases at V and 11 bases at J; junction bases unmatched: 4. This CDR3 has 13 residues. CDR3 coding DNA: TGTGCCAGCAGCTTAGCCGTTGACAGGGGGCAGTATTTT. Translation gives CASSLAVDRGQYF.

This sequence joins TRBV14 and TRBJ2-3; TRBD2 might be the D (5 bases). The CDR3 extends over 13 amino acids. Deletions cut 2 bases from V and 9 bases from J, with 12 bases between. The germline V gene has CDR1 SGHDN and CDR2 FVKESK. The CDR3 spells CASSQLTPGTQYF. DNA of the CDR3: TGTGCCAGCAGCCAATTAACCCCGGGAACGCAGTATTTT.

The chain recombines TRBV2 with TRBJ1-2; 9 bases line up with TRBD1. From germline, CDR1 is SNHLY and CDR2 FYNNEI. The J segment lost 7 bases and the V segment lost 4 bases, leaving 7 bases of the junction unmatched. The CDR3 consists of 14 residues. This chain's CDR3 is CASSGDREVGGYTF. The CDR3 coding sequence is TGTGCCAGCAGTGGGGACAGGGAAGTTGGTGGCTACACCTTC.

This chain's CDR3 is CASSPQGINYGYTF. The CDR3, as DNA: TGTGCCAGTAGTCCACAGGGGATTAACTATGGCTACACCTTC. The V call is TRBV19, the J call TRBJ1-2; 7 nucleotides line up with TRBD1. This CDR3 has 14 residues. V was clipped by 5 bases and J by 1 base; unmatched bases: 4. Germline lookup yields CDR1 LNHDA and CDR2 SQIVND (reference sequence).

The CDR3: CASSHPLQWTGSDGYTF. The CDR3 DNA sequence: TGTGCCAGTAGTCACCCATTACAATGGACAGGGTCGGATGGCTACACCTTC. This chain joins TRBV19 and TRBJ1-2; 8 bases map to TRBD1. Germline V gives CDR1 LNHDA, CDR2 SQIVND (reference sequence). The CDR3 contains 17 residues. Germline trimming cut 5 bases from V and 6 bases from J; bases unmatched to any gene: 17.

V gene TRBV12-3 or TRBV12-4 combines with J gene TRBJ2-7; D ambiguous. This CDR3 has 11 amino acids. The germline V and J ends were trimmed by 5 bases and 7 bases, with 9 bases remaining between them. The CDR3 nucleotides read TGTGCCAGCAGTCTTCCGGGTGAGCAGTACTTC. This gives the protein CASSLPGEQYF.

This clone appeared a few times. The rearrangement joins TRBV6-4 to TRBJ1-2; TRBD1 matches 8 bases. The trim removed 6 bases at V and 4 bases at J, leaving 10 bases unmatched. The CDR3 spans 15 residues. In germline, CDR1 is MRHNA, CDR2 SNTAGT. The CDR3 coding sequence is TGTGCCAGCAGAACGGACAGGGCAGAGCTCTATGGCTACACCTTC. This codes for CASRTDRAELYGYTF.

The chain has TRBV19 and TRBJ1-2; 8 nucleotides agree with TRBD1. Per the germline V gene, CDR1 is LNHDA and CDR2 is SQIVND (reference sequence). The CDR3 totals 13 residues. With 9 bases clipped from V and 4 bases from J, the junction kept 7 bases outside the gene matches. The CDR3 reads CARQTGVVYGYTF. The CDR3 DNA follows: TGTGCCAGACAGACAGGGGTAGTCTATGGCTACACCTTC.

The chain links TRBV11-1 to TRBJ1-6, with D possibly TRBD1 on 6 matching bases. Germline V CDR1 and CDR2: SGHAT, FQDESV (reference sequence). Trimming took off 3 bases at V and 7 bases at J, with 16 bases between the two ends. This CDR3 comprises 16 residues. The CDR3 spells CASSFAGAGSNSPLHF. The CDR3 DNA reads as TGTGCCAGCAGCTTCGCAGGGGCAGGATCGAATTCACCCCTCCACTTT.

This clone was counted once. The rearrangement uses TRBV9 and TRBJ2-1; 8 nucleotides match TRBD1. In germline, CDR1 is SGDLS, CDR2 YYNGEE. The CDR3 spans 17 residues. V was pared by 5 bases and J by 6 bases, with 16 bases of the junction left unmatched. CDR3 nucleotide sequence: TGTGCCAGCAGTTCATCCATCCGGGACAGGATAGTCAATGAGCAGTTCTTC. It specifies CASSSSIRDRIVNEQFF.

This clone has only one observation. The chain recombines TRBV19 with TRBJ1-4, with 9 bases fitting TRBD1. Germline CDR1 is LNHDA and CDR2 is SQIVND (reference sequence). Trimming took 5 bases from V and 8 from J; bases not matched to a gene: 9. This CDR3 comprises 15 residues. In DNA form, the CDR3 reads TGTGCCAGTAGTTTCACAGGGGGCGATATGGAAAAACTGTTTTTT. It encodes CASSFTGGDMEKLFF.

This clone was counted a single time. The V and J genes are TRBV15 and TRBJ2-3, with D perhaps TRBD2 (6 bases). The CDR3 is made up of 13 amino acids. Trimming left V 11 bases short and J 6 bases short, with 18 bases between. Germline lookup yields CDR1 LNHNV and CDR2 YYDKDF (reference sequence). The CDR3 DNA reads as TGTGCCGCCCAGTTAGGAGGGGCCGATACGCAGTATTTT. Encoded protein: CAAQLGGADTQYF.

This rearrangement joins TRBV12-5 to TRBJ2-2; 10 positions match TRBD2. The CDR3 totals 17 residues. CDR1 and CDR2 (germline): LGHNT, FRNRAP. CDR3 sequence: CPPCQGLAGVWTGELFF. The CDR3 DNA follows: TGTCCACCATGTCAGGGGCTAGCGGGAGTGTGGACCGGGGAGCTGTTTTTT.

V is TRBV30 and J is TRBJ2-1; 8 bases line up with TRBD2. The V segment lost 3 bases and the J segment 4 bases; nucleotides outside the gene matches: 8. Germline V gene data show CDR1 as GTSNPN and CDR2 as SVGIG (reference sequence). There are 15 residues in the CDR3. CDR3 in DNA: TGTGCCTGGAGGGAAGGACTAGCCGTTTACAATGAGCAGTTCTTC. This encodes CAWREGLAVYNEQFF.

This clone was seen a handful of times. The chain carries TRBV7-8 and TRBJ2-4; the D gene is possibly TRBD1 (5 bases). Germline loops: CDR1 SGHVS, CDR2 FQNEAQ. The CDR3 consists of 16 residues. Trimming removed 0 bases from V and 1 base from J, with 10 bases in between. CDR3 bases: TGTGCCAGCAGCTTAGCTTCAGGGCGGGCCAAAAACATTCAGTACTTC. Protein: CASSLASGRAKNIQYF.

V gene TRBV7-9 combines with J gene TRBJ2-3; 8 positions agree with TRBD2. Germline V gives CDR1 SEHNR, CDR2 FQNEAQ (reference sequence). V dropped 3 bases and J dropped 0; count of bases not matched to a gene: 5. The CDR3 consists of 16 residues. CDR3 DNA: TGTGCCAGCAGCTTCGGGACTAGAGGTAGCACAGATACGCAGTATTTT. This gives the protein CASSFGTRGSTDTQYF.

The chain combines TRBV4-3 with TRBJ2-7; no clear D gene. The CDR3 extends over 13 amino acids. Germline CDR1 reads LGHNA; CDR2 reads YSLEER. V was cut by 1 base and J by 3 bases, with 7 bases left in between. The CDR3 spells CASSQVHLYEQYF. CDR3 DNA: TGCGCCAGCAGCCAAGTACATCTCTACGAGCAGTACTTC.

The chain recombines TRBV24-1 with TRBJ2-3, with TRBD2 matching over 8 bases. The V and J ends lost 6 bases and 2 bases, in that order; junction bases with no gene match: 18. Germline V gives CDR1 KGHDR, CDR2 SFDVKD. The CDR3 is 19 amino acids. This CDR3 reads CATSTSLTTSGSYTDTQYF. The CDR3 DNA reads TGTGCCACCAGTACCAGTCTGACCACCAGCGGGAGCTACACAGATACGCAGTATTTT.

V usage is TRBV30 and J usage is TRBJ2-1, with 7 bases matching TRBD1. This CDR3 contains 14 residues. V lost 4 bases to trimming and J lost 6 bases; unmatched junction nucleotides: 9. Germline loops: CDR1 GTSNPN, CDR2 SVGIG (reference sequence). DNA for the CDR3: TGTGCCTGGAACGGGGACAGCGGACGCAATGAGCAGTTCTTC. Its protein is CAWNGDSGRNEQFF. Variable domain in full (rest from reference TRBV30 and TRBJ2-1): SQTIHQWPATLVQPVGSPLSLECTVEGTSNPNLYWYRQAAGRGLQLLFYSVGIGQISSEVPQNLSASRPQDRQFILSSKKLLLSDSGFYLCAWNGDSGRNEQFFGPGTRLTVL.

This clone has just one count. The rearrangement uses TRBV5-6 and TRBJ2-1; TRBD2 matches 8 bases. Germline values: CDR1 SGHDT, CDR2 YYEEEE. The CDR3 contains 14 residues. The ends lost 7 bases at V and 4 bases at J; junction bases unmatched: 7. CDR3 in DNA: TGTGCCAGCTGTTTTTCTAGCGGGTACAATGAGCAGTTCTTC. Translating gives CASCFSSGYNEQFF. The entire variable domain, with the rest obtained from reference TRBV5-6 and TRBJ2-1, is as follows: DAGVTQSPTHLIKTRGQQVTLRCSPKSGHDTVSWYQQALGQGPQFIFQYYEEEERQRGNFPDRFSGHQFPNYSSELNVNALLLGDSALYLCASCFSSGYNEQFFGPGTRLTVL.